This T cell receptor beta chain was sequenced for a study of T cell responses to AZD1222 COVID-19 vaccine. The assay was immunoSEQ multiplex PCR, and TCRdb's table has in-frame clones only and misses some. The profile shows roughly 200,000 clones, around 93% of them singletons. The sample here was peripheral blood, taken 28 days after the second dose of the MenACWY control vaccine. This TCR was recovered from an adult who received the MenACWY meningococcal vaccine as a control.

CDR3 nucleotide sequence: TGTGCCAGCAGTTACTCGGGACAGAGCTTCTATGGCTACACCTTC. Amino acids: CASSYSGQSFYGYTF. This chain connects TRBV6-5 to TRBJ1-2; 7 positions agree with TRBD1. V lost 0 bases, J lost 4 bases, and 5 bases stayed unmatched. The germline CDR1 and CDR2 sequences are MNHEY and SVGAGI. The CDR3 sequence is 15 residues long.